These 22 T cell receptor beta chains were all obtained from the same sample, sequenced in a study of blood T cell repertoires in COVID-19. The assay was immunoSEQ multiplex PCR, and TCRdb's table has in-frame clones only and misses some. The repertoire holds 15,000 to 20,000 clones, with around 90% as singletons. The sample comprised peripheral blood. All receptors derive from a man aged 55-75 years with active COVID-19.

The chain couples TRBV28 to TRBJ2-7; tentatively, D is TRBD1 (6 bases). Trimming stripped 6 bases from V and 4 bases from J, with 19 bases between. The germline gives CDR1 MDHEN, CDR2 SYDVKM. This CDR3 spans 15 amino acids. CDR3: CASSRGSSQAYEQYV. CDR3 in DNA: TGTGCCAGCAGCAGGGGTAGCTCCCAAGCTTACGAGCAGTACGTC.

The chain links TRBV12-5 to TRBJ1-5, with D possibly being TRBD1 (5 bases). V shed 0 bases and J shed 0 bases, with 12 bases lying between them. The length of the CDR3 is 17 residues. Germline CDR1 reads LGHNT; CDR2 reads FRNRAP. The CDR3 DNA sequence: TGTGCTAGTGGTTTGGTACCCCCAGGGTATAGCAATCAGCCCCAGCATTTT. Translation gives CASGLVPPGYSNQPQHF.

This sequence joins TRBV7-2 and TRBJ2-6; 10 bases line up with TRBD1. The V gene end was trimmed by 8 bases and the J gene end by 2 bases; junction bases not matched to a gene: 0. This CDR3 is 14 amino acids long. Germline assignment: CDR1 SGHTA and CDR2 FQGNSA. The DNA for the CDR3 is TGTGCCAGCGACAGGGGGCCTGGGGCCAACGTCCTGACTTTC. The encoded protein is CASDRGPGANVLTF.

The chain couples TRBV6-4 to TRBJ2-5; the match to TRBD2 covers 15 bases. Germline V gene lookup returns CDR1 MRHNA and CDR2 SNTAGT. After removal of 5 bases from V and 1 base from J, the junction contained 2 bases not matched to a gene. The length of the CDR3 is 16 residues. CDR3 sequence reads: CASSPGLAGGQETQYF. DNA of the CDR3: TGTGCCAGCAGTCCGGGACTAGCGGGGGGCCAAGAGACCCAGTACTTC.

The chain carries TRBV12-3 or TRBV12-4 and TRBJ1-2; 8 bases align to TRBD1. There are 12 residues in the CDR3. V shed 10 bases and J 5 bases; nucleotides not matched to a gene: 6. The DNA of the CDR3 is TGTGCCACCCAAAACAGGGGGTATGGCTACACCTTC. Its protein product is CATQNRGYGYTF.

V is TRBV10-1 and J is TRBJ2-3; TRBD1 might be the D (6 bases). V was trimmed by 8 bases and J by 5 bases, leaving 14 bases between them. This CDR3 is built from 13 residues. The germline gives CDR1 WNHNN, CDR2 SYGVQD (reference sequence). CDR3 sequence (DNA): TGCGCCAGCGCCGAGGGGGTGGAAGATACGCAGTATTTT. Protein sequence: CASAEGVEDTQYF.

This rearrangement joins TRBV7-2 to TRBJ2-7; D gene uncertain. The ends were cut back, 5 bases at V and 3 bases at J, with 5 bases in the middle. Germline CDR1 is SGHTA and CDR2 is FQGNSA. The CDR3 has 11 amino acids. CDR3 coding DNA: TGTGCCAGCAGCCAACTCTACGAGCAGTACTTC. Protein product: CASSQLYEQYF. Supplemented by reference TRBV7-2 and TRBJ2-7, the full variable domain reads GAGVSQSPSNKVTEKGKDVELRCDPISGHTALYWYRQSLGQGLEFLIYFQGNSAPDKSGLPSDRFSAERTGGSVSTLTIQRTQQEDSAVYLCASSQLYEQYFGPGTRLTVT.

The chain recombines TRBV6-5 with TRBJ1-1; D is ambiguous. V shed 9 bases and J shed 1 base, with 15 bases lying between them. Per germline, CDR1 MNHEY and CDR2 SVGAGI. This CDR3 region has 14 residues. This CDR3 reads CASSYAGSNTEAFF. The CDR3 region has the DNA TGTGCCAGTTCGTATGCAGGCTCGAACACTGAAGCTTTCTTT.

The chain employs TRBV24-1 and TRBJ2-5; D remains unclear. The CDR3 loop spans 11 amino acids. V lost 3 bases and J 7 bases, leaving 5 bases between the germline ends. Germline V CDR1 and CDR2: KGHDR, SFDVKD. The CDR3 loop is CATSDLGTQYF. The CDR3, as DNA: TGTGCCACCAGTGATCTCGGGACCCAGTACTTC.

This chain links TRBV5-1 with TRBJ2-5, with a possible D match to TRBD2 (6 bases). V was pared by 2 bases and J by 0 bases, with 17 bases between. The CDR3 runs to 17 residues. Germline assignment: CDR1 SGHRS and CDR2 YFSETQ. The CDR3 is CASSFREDPPYQETQYF. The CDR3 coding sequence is TGCGCCAGCAGCTTTAGGGAGGACCCACCGTACCAAGAGACCCAGTACTTC.

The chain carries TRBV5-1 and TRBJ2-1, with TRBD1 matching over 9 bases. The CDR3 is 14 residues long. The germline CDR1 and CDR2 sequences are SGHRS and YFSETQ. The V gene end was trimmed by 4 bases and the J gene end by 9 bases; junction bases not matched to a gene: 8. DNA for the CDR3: TGCGCCAGCAGCCCCGGGACAGGGATCAGTGAGCAGTTCTTC. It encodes CASSPGTGISEQFF.

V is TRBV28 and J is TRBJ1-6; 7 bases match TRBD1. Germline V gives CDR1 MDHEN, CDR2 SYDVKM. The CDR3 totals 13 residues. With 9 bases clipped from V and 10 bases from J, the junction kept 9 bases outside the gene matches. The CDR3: CASRQGVNSPLHF. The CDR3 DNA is TGTGCCAGTCGGCAGGGGGTTAACTCACCCCTCCACTTT.

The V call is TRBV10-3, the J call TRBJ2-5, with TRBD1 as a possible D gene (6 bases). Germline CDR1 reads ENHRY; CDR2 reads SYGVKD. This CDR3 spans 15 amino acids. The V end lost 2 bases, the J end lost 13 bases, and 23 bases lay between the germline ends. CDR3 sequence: CAISEVEGTSKVLYF. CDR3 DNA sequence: TGTGCCATCAGTGAGGTCGAGGGGACAAGCAAGGTTCTGTACTTC.

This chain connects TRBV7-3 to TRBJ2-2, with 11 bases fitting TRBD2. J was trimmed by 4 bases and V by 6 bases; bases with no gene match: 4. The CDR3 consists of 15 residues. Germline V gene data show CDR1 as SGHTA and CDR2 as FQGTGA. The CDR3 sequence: CASRPGLAVTGELFF. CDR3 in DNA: TGTGCCAGCAGGCCGGGACTAGCGGTCACCGGGGAGCTGTTTTTT. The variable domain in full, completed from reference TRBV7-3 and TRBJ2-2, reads GAGVSQTPSNKVTEKGKYVELRCDPISGHTALYWYRQSLGQGPEFLIYFQGTGAADDSGLPNDRFFAVRPEGSVSTLKIQRTERGDSAVYLCASRPGLAVTGELFFGEGSRLTVL.

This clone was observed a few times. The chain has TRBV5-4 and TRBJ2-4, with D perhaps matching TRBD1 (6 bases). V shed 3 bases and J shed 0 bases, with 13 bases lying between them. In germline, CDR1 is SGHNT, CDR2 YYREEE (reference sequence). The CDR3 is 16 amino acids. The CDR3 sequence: CASSSGQALAKNIQYF. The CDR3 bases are TGTGCCAGCAGCTCGGGACAAGCACTAGCCAAAAACATTCAGTACTTC.

In DNA form, the CDR3 reads TGTGCCAGCAGCTCCCACAGTCAACGTGGCTACACCTTC. Protein product: CASSSHSQRGYTF. This rearrangement joins TRBV12-3 or TRBV12-4 to TRBJ1-2; D unresolved. Trimming took 6 bases from V and 7 from J, leaving 15 bases between them. This CDR3 is built from 13 residues.

The CDR3 loop reads CASRLTDREAQETQYF. The CDR3, as DNA: TGTGCCAGCAGACTCACGGACAGGGAGGCCCAAGAGACCCAGTACTTC. The rearrangement uses TRBV27 and TRBJ2-5; TRBD1 matches 8 bases. The germline V gene encodes CDR1 MNHEY and CDR2 SMNVEV (reference sequence). V lost 6 bases to trimming and J lost 1 base; unmatched junction nucleotides: 10. CDR3 length equals 16 residues.

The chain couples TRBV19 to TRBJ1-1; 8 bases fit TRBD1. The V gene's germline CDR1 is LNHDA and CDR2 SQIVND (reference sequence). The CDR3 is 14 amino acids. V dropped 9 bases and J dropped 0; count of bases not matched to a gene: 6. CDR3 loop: CASGGDRLNTEAFF. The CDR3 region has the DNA TGTGCCAGCGGCGGGGACAGGTTGAACACTGAAGCTTTCTTT.

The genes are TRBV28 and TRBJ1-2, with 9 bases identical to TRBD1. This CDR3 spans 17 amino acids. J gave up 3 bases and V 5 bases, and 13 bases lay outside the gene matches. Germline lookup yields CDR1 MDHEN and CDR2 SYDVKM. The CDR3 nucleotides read TGTGCCAGCAGTCTCATACAGGGGGCGGGTAGGGACTATGGCTACACCTTC. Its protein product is CASSLIQGAGRDYGYTF.

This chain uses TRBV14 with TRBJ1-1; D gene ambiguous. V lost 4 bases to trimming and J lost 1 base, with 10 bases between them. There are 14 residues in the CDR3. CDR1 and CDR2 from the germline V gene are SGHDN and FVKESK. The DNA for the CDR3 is TGTGCCAGCAGCCGCCGCGGCGCGAACACTGAAGCTTTCTTT. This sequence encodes CASSRRGANTEAFF.

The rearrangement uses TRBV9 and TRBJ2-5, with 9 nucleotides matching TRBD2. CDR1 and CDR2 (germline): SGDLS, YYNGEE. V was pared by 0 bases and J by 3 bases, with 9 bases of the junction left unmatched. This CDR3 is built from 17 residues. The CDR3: CASSVASAGGPEETQYF. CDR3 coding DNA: TGTGCCAGCAGCGTAGCTTCGGCGGGGGGGCCGGAAGAGACCCAGTACTTC.

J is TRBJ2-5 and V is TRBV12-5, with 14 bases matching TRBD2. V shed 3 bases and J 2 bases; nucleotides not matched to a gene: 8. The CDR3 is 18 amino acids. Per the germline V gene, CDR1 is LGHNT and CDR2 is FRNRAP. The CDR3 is CASGFFGTSGGGQETQYF. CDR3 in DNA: TGTGCTAGTGGTTTTTTCGGGACTAGCGGGGGAGGTCAAGAGACCCAGTACTTC.